Below, 14 T cell receptor beta chains from the same sample are listed, as sequenced in a study of T cell responses to AZD1222 COVID-19 vaccine. Generated by immunoSEQ multiplex PCR, the TCRdb table keeps only in-frame clones and is missing some. The repertoire consists of roughly 42,000 clones, with less than 85% occurring once and the leading ten covering about 3.9%. Sequenced material: peripheral blood, taken on day 0 of AZD1222 vaccination. The receptors were sampled from an adult in good health.

This chain uses TRBV14 with TRBJ1-2; 8 bases are shared with TRBD1. With V trimmed by 0 bases and J by 8 bases, 8 bases remained unmatched. The CDR3 has 15 residues. The germline gives CDR1 SGHDN, CDR2 FVKESK. The CDR3: CASSQEGTGHAGYTF. The CDR3 DNA reads TGTGCCAGCAGCCAAGAAGGGACAGGCCACGCCGGCTACACCTTC.

Of note for this clone: Other DNA variants within this sample encode the same CDR3. The rearrangement links TRBV28 to TRBJ1-2, with D possibly matching TRBD1 (5 bases). With 7 bases removed from V and 1 base from J, the gap between germline ends came to 13 bases. Germline lookup yields CDR1 MDHEN and CDR2 SYDVKM. The CDR3 has 14 amino acids. The CDR3 sequence is CASTRGGNNYGYTF. DNA of the CDR3: TGTGCCAGCACCCGGGGCGGAAATAACTATGGCTACACCTTC.

The chain joins TRBV19 to TRBJ2-1; either TRBD1 or TRBD2 may supply D (5 bases each). Germline CDR1 is LNHDA and CDR2 is SQIVND (reference sequence). There are 14 residues in the CDR3. The V end lost 6 bases, the J end lost 4 bases, and 13 bases lay between the germline ends. The CDR3 loop is CASSPRDAYNEQFF. The CDR3 DNA sequence: TGTGCCAGTAGCCCCCGGGACGCTTACAATGAGCAGTTCTTC.

V and J are TRBV11-2 and TRBJ2-7, with D perhaps matching TRBD1 (5 bases). The CDR3 has 13 residues. The germline V and J ends were trimmed by 4 bases and 3 bases, with 10 bases remaining between them. CDR1 SGHAT and CDR2 FQNNGV come from the germline V gene. This CDR3 reads CASSSRQIYEQYF. The CDR3 coding sequence is TGTGCCAGCAGCTCTCGACAGATCTACGAGCAGTACTTC.

CDR3 nucleotide sequence: TGTGCCAGCAGCTTGGCAAGTGTTCCCTACAATGAGCAGTTCTTC. It encodes CASSLASVPYNEQFF. The genes are TRBV5-4 and TRBJ2-1; D is uncertain. Deletions cut 0 bases from V and 2 bases from J, with 9 bases between. The germline gives CDR1 SGHNT, CDR2 YYREEE (reference sequence). This CDR3 comprises 15 residues.

This clone was seen more than once but under ten times. This rearrangement joins TRBV7-9 to TRBJ1-5, with D perhaps TRBD1 (5 bases). V shed 1 base and J shed 3 bases, with 7 bases lying between them. The CDR3 has 14 residues. Germline CDR1 and CDR2: SEHNR and FQNEAQ (reference sequence). The DNA of the CDR3 is TGTGCCAGCAGCTTAGAGGACATCAATCAGCCCCAGCATTTT. It translates to CASSLEDINQPQHF.

In DNA form, the CDR3 reads TGTGCCATCAGCGTCGAAAGCACAGATACGCAGTATTTT. Its protein product is CAISVESTDTQYF. The gene calls are TRBV10-3 and TRBJ2-3, with D unclear. The CDR3 is 13 amino acids. V was pared by 6 bases and J by 0 bases, with 7 bases between. CDR1 and CDR2 from the germline V gene are ENHRY and SYGVKD.

The chain recombines TRBV9 with TRBJ1-2; possibly TRBD1 for D (6 bases). The CDR3 sequence is 14 residues long. Trimming pared 4 bases from V and 8 bases from J, leaving 18 bases between. Germline V gene sequence: CDR1 SGDLS, CDR2 YYNGEE. CDR3 in DNA: TGTGCCAGCAGCCCATTGACAGGTCGACAGGGCTACACCTTC. Its translation: CASSPLTGRQGYTF.

The V and J genes are TRBV27 and TRBJ1-2; D not resolved. The CDR3 is 13 amino acids. V was cut by 6 bases and J by 2 bases, with 10 bases left in between. Germline V CDR1 and CDR2: MNHEY, SMNVEV (reference sequence). This chain's CDR3 is CASSHSGNYGYTF. The CDR3 DNA is TGTGCCAGCAGCCACTCGGGGAACTATGGCTACACCTTC.

J is TRBJ1-1 and V is TRBV7-9; 7 nucleotides line up with TRBD1. Germline V CDR1 and CDR2: SEHNR, FQNEAQ (reference sequence). The CDR3 totals 13 residues. Trimming took 2 bases from V and 11 from J; bases not matched to a gene: 8. The CDR3 DNA sequence: TGTGCCAGCAGCTTAACCCAAACAGGGGAGGCTTTCTTT. Its translation is CASSLTQTGEAFF.

The rearrangement uses TRBV18 and TRBJ2-7; D gene unclear. Germline V CDR1 and CDR2: KGHSH, LQKENI. The CDR3 contains 13 residues. V lost 0 bases, J lost 3 bases, and 6 bases lay in between. The CDR3 DNA follows: TGTGCCAGCTCACCACCAGGGATCTACGAGCAGTACTTC. Translating gives CASSPPGIYEQYF.

The rearrangement links TRBV6-1 to TRBJ1-2, with D possibly matching TRBD1 (6 bases). CDR1 and CDR2 from the germline V gene are MNHNS and SASEGT. Trimming took 0 bases from V and 2 from J, leaving 10 bases between them. This CDR3 contains 15 residues. The CDR3 DNA reads TGTGCCAGCAGTGAAGCGGCGCAGGGGAACTATGGCTACACCTTC. Translating it yields CASSEAAQGNYGYTF.

The CDR3 protein is CASSGQENSPLHF. The CDR3, as DNA: TGCGCCAGCAGTGGACAGGAGAATTCACCCCTCCACTTT. J is TRBJ1-6 and V is TRBV10-1, with D tentatively TRBD1 (6 bases). The CDR3 spans 13 residues. Germline CDR1 reads WNHNN; CDR2 reads SYGVQD (reference sequence). Between the trimmed V and J ends, which lost 4 bases and 7 bases, there was a span of 8 bases.

The genes are TRBV7-7 and TRBJ2-6, with unresolved D. The CDR3 covers 15 residues. CDR1 SSHAT and CDR2 FNYEAQ come from the germline V gene (reference sequence). Trimming took 11 bases from V and 1 from J, leaving 15 bases between them. DNA of the CDR3: TGTGCCCCAACGCCACTCGCTTCTGGGGCCAACGTCCTGACTTTC. Translation: CAPTPLASGANVLTF.